This TCR beta chain was observed in a study of CD8 T cells in Susac syndrome. Study results and limitations: That the number of individuals in its TCR sequencing and HLA analysis was relatively small was acknowledged by the study.

A quantity of 0.5 to 1 ug RNA underwent reverse transcription using random hexamers. The TCR beta CDR3 was amplified by immunoSEQ multiplex PCR across 54 Vbeta, 13 Jbeta. TCRdb re-called the immunoSEQ multiplex PCR reads through MiXCR, storing one row per CDR3 protein. The sample consists of some 180,000 distinct CDR3 sequences, over 85% of them appearing once. The germline CDR1 and CDR2 sequences are SQVTM and ANQGSEA. The germline V and J ends were trimmed by 1 base and 2 bases, with 15 bases remaining between them. The CDR3 runs to 15 residues. Worth noting for this clonotype: What it binds is unknown.

The chain uses TRBV29-1 and TRBJ2-7, with D perhaps TRBD2 (5 bases). The receptor was isolated from a human donor in good health. Sequencing was carried out using CD4+ T cells from PBMCs. The CDR3, as DNA: TGCAGCGTTGAAGGGGCAGCCCTAGCCCCCTACGAGCAGTACTTC. Translating gives CSVEGAALAPYEQYF.